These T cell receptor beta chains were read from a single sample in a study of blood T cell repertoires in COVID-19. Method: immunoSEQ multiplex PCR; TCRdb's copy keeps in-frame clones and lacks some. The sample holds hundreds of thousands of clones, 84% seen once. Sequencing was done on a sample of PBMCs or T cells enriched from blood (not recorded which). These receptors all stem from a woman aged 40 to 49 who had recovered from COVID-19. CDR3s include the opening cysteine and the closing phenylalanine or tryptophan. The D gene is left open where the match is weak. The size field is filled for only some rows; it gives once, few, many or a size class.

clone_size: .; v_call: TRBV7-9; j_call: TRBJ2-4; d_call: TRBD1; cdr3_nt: TGTGCCAGCAGCTATGACAGGGCTCAGTACTTC; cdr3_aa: CASSYDRAQYF
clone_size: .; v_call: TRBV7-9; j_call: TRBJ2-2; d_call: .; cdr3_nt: TGTGCCAGCAGCGAACAGGGACCCGGGGAGCTGTTTTTT; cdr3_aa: CASSEQGPGELFF
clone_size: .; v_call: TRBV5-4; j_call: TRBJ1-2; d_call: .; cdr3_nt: TGTGCCAGCGGGGGCCTAAGCGTTGGCTACACCTTC; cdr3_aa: CASGGLSVGYTF
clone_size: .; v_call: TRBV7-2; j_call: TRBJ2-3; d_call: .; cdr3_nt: TGTGCCAGCAGCTTCGGGCAGGGGCAGGATACGCAGTATTTT; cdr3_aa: CASSFGQGQDTQYF
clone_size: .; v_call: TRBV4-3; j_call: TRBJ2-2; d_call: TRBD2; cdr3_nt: TGCGCCAGCAGCCAAGCCGCACGGGAGGTGGGCGGGGAGCTGTTTTTT; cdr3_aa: CASSQAAREVGGELFF
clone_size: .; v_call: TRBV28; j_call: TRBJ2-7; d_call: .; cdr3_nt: TGTGCCAGCAGTTTCTCTGCCGGGACACGGTCCTACGAGCAGTACTTC; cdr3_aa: CASSFSAGTRSYEQYF
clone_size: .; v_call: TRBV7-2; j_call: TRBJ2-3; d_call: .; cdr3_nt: TGTGCCAGCAGCTGGGGACTCGATCCAGATACGCAGTATTTT; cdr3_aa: CASSWGLDPDTQYF
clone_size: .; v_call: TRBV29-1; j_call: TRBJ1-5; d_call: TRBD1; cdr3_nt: TGCAGCGTACAGACAGGGGGGGATCAGCCCCAGCATTTT; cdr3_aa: CSVQTGGDQPQHF
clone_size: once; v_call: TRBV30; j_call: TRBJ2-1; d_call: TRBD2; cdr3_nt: TGTGCCTGGCGGGGGGGCTATGAGCAGTTCTTC; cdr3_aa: CAWRGGYEQFF
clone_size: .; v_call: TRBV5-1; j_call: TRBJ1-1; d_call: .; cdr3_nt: TGCGCCAGCGGTCAAGCAGGGGTCGGGAACACTGAAGCTTTCTTT; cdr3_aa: CASGQAGVGNTEAFF
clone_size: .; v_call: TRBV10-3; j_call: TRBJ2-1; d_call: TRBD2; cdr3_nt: TGTGCCATCAGTGGGCGGGTAGCGGGAGGACCTGAGCAGTTCTTC; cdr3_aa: CAISGRVAGGPEQFF
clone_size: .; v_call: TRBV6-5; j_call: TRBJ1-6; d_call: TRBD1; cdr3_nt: TGTGCCAGCAGCGAGGGACAGGCGTGGAATTCACCCCTCCACTTT; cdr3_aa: CASSEGQAWNSPLHF